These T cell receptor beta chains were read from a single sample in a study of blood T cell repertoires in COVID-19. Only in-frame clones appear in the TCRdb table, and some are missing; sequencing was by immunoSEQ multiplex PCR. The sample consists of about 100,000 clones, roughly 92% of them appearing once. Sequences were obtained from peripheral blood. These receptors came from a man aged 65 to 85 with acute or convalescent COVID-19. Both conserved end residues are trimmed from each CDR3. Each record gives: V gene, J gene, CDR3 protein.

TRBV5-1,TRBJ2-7,ASSPQQGVIYEQY
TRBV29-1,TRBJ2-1,STGLAGHNEQF
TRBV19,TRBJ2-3,ASSIDGTSGDTQY
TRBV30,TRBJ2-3,AWSLTGMSADTQY
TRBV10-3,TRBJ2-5,AISEIGDFQETQY
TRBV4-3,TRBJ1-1,ASSQDRGGTEAF
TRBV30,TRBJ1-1,AWSDRMNTEAF
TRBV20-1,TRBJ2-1,SASSPVSSYNEQF
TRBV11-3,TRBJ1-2,ASSLGGQGLNYGYT
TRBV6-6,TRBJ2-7,ATYNRGQLSYEQY
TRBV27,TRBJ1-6,ASSFRTAYNSPLH
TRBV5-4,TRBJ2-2,ASSSEPGQGSYTGELF
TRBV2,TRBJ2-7,ASATLREQY
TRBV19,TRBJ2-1,ASSIWVGENEQF
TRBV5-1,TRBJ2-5,ASRQTGQETQY
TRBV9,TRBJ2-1,ASSVDASSYNEQF
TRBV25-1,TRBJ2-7,ASSEYRQGSYEQY
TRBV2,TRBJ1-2,ASSEAADYGYT
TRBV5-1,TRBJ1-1,ASSLLGTGSSDTEAF
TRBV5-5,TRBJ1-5,ASSLWAERSQPQH
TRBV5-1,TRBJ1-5,ASTPTGIGNQPQH
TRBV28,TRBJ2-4,ASSSADSENGIQY
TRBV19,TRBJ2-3,ASTGGIRSTDTQY
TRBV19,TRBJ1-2,ASSIKGPLRGYT
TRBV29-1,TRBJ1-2,SVGGNLNYGYT
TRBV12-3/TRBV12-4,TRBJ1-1,ASSLTGLTEAF
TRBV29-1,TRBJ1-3,SVIQTGVSGNTIY
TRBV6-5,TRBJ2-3,ASRLGQGGTDTQY